This T cell receptor (beta chain) was recorded in a study of identifying expanded T cells in peripheral blood. Sequenced by immunoSEQ multiplex PCR; TCRdb stores in-frame clones only, minus some. The sample holds 75,000 to 90,000 clones, roughly four fifths seen once. Healthy donors had no documented immune events, such as infections, while sampled. V was pared by 3 bases and J by 0 bases, with 9 bases between. CDR1 and CDR2 from the germline V gene are MNHEY and SMNVEV (reference sequence). This CDR3 has 15 residues. Study-level points and caveats: Variance in clone template counts between two-week samples significantly increased with total template count across all healthy donors. About 1.2 clones differed between technical replicates, versus around 15 and 19 over time.

Details on this clone: The antigen is unknown.

The chain has TRBV27 and TRBJ2-1, with TRBD2 as a possible D gene (6 bases). The specimen was blood. The origin of this receptor is a person between 18 and 75 years old in good health. This CDR3 reads CASSLGGISYNEQFF. CDR3 in DNA: TGTGCCAGCAGTTTGGGGGGTATCTCCTACAATGAGCAGTTCTTC.